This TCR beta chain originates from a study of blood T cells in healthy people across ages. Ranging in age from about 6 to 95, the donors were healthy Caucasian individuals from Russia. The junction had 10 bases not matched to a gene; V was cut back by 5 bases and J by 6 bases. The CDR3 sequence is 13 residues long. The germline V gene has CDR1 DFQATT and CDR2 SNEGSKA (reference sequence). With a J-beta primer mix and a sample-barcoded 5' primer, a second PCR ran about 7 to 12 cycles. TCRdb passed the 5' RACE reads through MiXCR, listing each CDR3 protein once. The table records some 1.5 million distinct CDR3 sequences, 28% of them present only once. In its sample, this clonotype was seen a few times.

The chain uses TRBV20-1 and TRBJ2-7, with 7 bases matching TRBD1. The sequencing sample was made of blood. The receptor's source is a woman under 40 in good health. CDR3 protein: CSASQGTVAEQYF. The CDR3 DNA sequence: TGCAGTGCTTCACAGGGGACGGTCGCCGAGCAGTACTTC.